What follows are 4 T cell receptor beta chains derived from one specimen sequenced in a study of blood T cell repertoires in COVID-19. TCRdb keeps only in-frame clones here, not all; method: immunoSEQ multiplex PCR. Among more than 300,000 clones listed, approximately 90% were seen once. The specimen was PBMCs or T cells enriched from blood (not recorded which). The receptors were sampled from a woman younger than 45 who had been exposed to COVID-19.

The sample holds one count of this clone. This chain joins TRBV10-3 and TRBJ1-1; a weak D match, TRBD1 (6 bases). Germline values: CDR1 ENHRY, CDR2 SYGVKD. V lost 4 bases to trimming and J lost 3 bases, with 15 bases between them. This CDR3 comprises 15 residues. CDR3 amino acids: CAISASGVEYTEAFF. The CDR3 DNA reads as TGTGCCATCAGTGCGTCAGGGGTTGAGTACACTGAAGCTTTCTTT.

The chain carries TRBV4-1 and TRBJ1-4; no clear D. The CDR3 has 16 residues. Trimming left V 0 bases short and J 4 bases short, with 12 bases between. Per germline, CDR1 MGHRA and CDR2 YSYEKL. CDR3 sequence reads: CASSQDRRGVNEKLFF. The CDR3 DNA follows: TGCGCCAGCAGCCAAGATCGGCGAGGCGTTAATGAAAAACTGTTTTTT.

The genes are TRBV5-6 and TRBJ2-7; D is undetermined. V lost 4 bases to trimming and J lost 5 bases, with 19 bases between them. Germline values: CDR1 SGHDT, CDR2 YYEEEE. This CDR3 spans 15 amino acids. The CDR3 bases are TGTGCCAGCAGCACATTAGAGACTGTTAGGAACGAGCAGTACTTC. This sequence encodes CASSTLETVRNEQYF.

J is TRBJ2-5 and V is TRBV6-5; the D gene is possibly TRBD1 (6 bases). This CDR3 has 14 amino acids. The germline gives CDR1 MNHEY, CDR2 SVGAGI. Trimming left V 5 bases short and J 5 bases short, with 15 bases between. CDR3 protein: CASSRSRGRETQYF. The CDR3 DNA reads as TGTGCCAGCAGTAGGAGCAGGGGAAGGGAGACCCAGTACTTC.